One sample yielded the 2 T cell receptor beta chains listed below, sequenced in a study of beta chain features in type 1 diabetes. The study, taken as a whole, reports: Type 1 diabetes patients had TCRB CDR3s that were shorter (moderately but significantly so) in all four CD4+ subsets.

Their antigens are not known. Investigators reverse transcribed all isolated RNA, so they sequenced expressed TCRB transcripts. Repertoires were generated with immunoSEQ multiplex PCR, while TCRdb's copy carries only in-frame clones and drops some. Here the sample spans 500,000 to 650,000 clones, around an eighth being singletons. The sequencing input was naive CD4+ T cells from blood. The receptors derive from a man aged 25 to 40 with type 1 diabetes.

This clone occurred a few times. This rearrangement joins TRBV7-9 to TRBJ2-3; D ambiguous. The CDR3 consists of 16 residues. Germline loops: CDR1 SEHNR, CDR2 FQNEAQ (reference sequence). V lost 5 bases, J lost 0 bases, and 15 bases lay in between. In DNA form, the CDR3 reads TGTGCCAGCAGCCTCGGACCCTCTACTAGCACAGATACGCAGTATTTT. It encodes CASSLGPSTSTDTQYF.

CDR3 sequence reads: CASSSPGLPYNEQFF. CDR3 bases: TGTGCCAGCAGCTCCCCGGGGCTACCCTACAATGAGCAGTTCTTC. V gene TRBV7-2 combines with J gene TRBJ2-1; D tentatively reads TRBD1 or TRBD2 (5 bases each). The V end was cut by 4 bases, the J end by 2 bases, with 12 bases between. CDR1 is SGHTA, CDR2 FQGNSA, per germline. The CDR3 spans 15 residues.